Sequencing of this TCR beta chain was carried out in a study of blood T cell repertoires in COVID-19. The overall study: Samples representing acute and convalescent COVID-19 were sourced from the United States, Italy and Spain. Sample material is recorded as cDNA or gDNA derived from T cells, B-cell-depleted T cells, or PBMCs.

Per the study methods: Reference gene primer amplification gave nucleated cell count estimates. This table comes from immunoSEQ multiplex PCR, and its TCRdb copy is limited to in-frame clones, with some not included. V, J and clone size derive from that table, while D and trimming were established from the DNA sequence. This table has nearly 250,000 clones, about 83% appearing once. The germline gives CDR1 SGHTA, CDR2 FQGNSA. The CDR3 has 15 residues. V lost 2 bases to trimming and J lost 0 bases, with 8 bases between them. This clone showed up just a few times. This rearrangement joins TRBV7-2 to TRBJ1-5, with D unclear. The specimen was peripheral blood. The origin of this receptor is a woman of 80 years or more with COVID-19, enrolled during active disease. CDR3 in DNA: TGTGCCAGCAGCTTAAACCAGAATAGCAATCAGCCCCAGCATTTT. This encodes CASSLNQNSNQPQHF.